This entry is about one T cell receptor beta chain. Recruitment covered about 26 US areas and drew participants whose ages spanned 18 to 89 years. Original processing methods: It was from reference gene primer amplification that nucleated cell counts were estimated. Profiling relied on immunoSEQ multiplex PCR, and the TCRdb table lists in-frame clones only, not all of them. D and trimming come from the DNA, and the V and J calls and clone size come from that table. The sample holds some 160,000 clones, roughly 80% seen once. The CDR3 totals 15 residues. Germline CDR1 and CDR2: SGHAT and FQNNGV. V was clipped by 3 bases and J by 0 bases, with 9 bases between them. This sample is drawn from a study of blood T cell repertoires in COVID-19. On the study more broadly: PBMCs, B-cell-depleted T cells, or T cells were the source of the cDNA or gDNA that made up the material.

The specimen was PBMCs or T cells enriched from blood (not recorded which). The chain uses TRBV11-2 and TRBJ2-4; a weak D match, TRBD2 (6 bases). The receptor comes from a woman aged 55 to 70 who had recovered from COVID-19. For the CDR3, the DNA is TGTGCCAGCAGCTTCGGGGGAGCAGCCAAAAACATTCAGTACTTC. This encodes CASSFGGAAKNIQYF.